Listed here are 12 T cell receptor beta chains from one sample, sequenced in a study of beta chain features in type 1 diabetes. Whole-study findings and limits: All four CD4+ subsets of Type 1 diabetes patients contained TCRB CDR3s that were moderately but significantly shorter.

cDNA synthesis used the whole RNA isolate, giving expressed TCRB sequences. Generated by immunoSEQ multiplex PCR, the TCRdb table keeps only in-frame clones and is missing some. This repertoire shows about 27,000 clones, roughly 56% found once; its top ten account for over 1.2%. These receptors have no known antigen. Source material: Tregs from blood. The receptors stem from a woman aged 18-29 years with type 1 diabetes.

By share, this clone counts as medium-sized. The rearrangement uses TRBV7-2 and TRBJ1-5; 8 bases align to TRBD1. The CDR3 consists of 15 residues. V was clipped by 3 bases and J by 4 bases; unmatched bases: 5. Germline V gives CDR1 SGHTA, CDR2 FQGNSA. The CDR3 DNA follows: TGTGCCAGCAGCTTTCAGGGGGCGGCTAATCAGCCCCAGCATTTT. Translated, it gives CASSFQGAANQPQHF.

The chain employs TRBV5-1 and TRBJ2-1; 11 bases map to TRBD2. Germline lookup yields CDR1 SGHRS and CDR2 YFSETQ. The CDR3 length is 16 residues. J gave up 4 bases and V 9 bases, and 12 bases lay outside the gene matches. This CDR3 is CAIRGLGTSGYNEQFF. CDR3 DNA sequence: TGCGCCATCAGGGGGCTTGGGACTAGCGGTTACAATGAGCAGTTCTTC.

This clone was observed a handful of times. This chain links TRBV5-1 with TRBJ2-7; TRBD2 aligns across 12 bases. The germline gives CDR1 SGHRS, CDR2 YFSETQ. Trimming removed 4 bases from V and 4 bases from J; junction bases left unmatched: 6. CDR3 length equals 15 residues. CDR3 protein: CASSPSSGRVYEQYF. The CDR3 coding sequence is TGCGCCAGCAGCCCATCTAGCGGGAGGGTTTACGAGCAGTACTTC.

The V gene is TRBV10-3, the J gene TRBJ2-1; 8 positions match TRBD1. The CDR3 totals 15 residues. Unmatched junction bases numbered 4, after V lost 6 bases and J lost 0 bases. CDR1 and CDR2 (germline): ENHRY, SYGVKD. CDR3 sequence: CAIRGTGSSYNEQFF. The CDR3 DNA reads TGTGCCATCAGGGGGACAGGTAGCTCCTACAATGAGCAGTTCTTC.

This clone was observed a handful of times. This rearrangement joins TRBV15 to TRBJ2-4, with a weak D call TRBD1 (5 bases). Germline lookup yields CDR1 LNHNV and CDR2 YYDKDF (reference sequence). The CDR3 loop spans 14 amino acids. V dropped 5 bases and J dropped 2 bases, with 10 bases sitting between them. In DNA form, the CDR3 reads TGTGCCACCAGCCTCCAGGGATCCAAAAACATTCAGTACTTC. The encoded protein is CATSLQGSKNIQYF.

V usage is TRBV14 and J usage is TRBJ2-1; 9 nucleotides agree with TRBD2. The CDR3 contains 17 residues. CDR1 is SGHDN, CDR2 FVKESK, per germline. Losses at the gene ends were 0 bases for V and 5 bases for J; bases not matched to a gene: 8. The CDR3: CASSQDGAGGVHNEQFF. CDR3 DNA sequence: TGTGCCAGCAGCCAAGATGGAGCGGGAGGAGTACACAATGAGCAGTTCTTC.

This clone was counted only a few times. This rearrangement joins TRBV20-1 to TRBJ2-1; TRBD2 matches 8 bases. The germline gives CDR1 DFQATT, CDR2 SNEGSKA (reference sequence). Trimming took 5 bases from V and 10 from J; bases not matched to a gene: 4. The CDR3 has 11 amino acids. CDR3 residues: CSAGTRQEQFF. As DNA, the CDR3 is TGCAGTGCTGGGACTAGGCAGGAGCAGTTCTTC.

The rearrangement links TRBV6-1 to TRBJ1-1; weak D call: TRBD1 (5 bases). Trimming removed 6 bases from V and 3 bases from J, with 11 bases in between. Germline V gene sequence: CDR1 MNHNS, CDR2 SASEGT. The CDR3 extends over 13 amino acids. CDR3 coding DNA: TGTGCCAGCAGCCAGGGTATAGACACTGAAGCTTTCTTT. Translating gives CASSQGIDTEAFF.

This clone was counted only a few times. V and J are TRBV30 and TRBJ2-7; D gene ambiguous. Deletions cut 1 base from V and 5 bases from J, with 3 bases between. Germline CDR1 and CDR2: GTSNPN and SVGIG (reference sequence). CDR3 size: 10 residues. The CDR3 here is CAWSADEQYF. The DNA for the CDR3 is TGTGCCTGGAGTGCCGACGAGCAGTACTTC.

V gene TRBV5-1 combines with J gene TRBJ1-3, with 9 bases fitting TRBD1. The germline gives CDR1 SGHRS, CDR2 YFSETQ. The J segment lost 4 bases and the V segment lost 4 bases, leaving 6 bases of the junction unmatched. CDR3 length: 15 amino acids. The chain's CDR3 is CASSQATGGGNTIYF. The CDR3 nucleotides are TGCGCCAGCAGCCAAGCGACAGGGGGAGGAAACACCATATATTTT.

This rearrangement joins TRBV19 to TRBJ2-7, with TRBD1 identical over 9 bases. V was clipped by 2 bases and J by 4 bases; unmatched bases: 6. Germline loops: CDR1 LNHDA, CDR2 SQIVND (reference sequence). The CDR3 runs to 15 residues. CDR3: CASSISDRGVYEQYF. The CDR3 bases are TGTGCCAGTAGTATATCGGACAGGGGAGTTTACGAGCAGTACTTC.

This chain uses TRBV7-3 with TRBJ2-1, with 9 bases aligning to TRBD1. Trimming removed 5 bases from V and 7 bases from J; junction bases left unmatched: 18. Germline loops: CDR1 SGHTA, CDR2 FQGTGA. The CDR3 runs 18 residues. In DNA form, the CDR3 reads TGTGCCAGCAGCCTTGGACAGGGGCTGGGGGGAGAGGGTAATGAGCAGTTCTTC. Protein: CASSLGQGLGGEGNEQFF.